The source of this T cell receptor (beta chain) is a study of shared clonotypes between healthy human individuals. On this clone: This same CDR3 is encoded by further DNA sequences in the sample.

Only in-frame clones appear in the TCRdb table, and some are missing; sequencing was by immunoSEQ multiplex PCR. The sample consists of about 2.4 million clones, under 95% of them appearing once. This CDR3 comprises 14 residues. The junction had 4 bases not matched to a gene; V was cut back by 3 bases and J by 5 bases. CDR1 and CDR2 (germline): SGHRS, YFSETQ. The origin of this receptor is a man between 18 and 35 years old in good health. Some clones in this sample may be carry-over from other donors' samples. Source material: naive CD4+ T cells from PBMCs. Subset noted: CD45RA+ positively selected. The chain couples TRBV5-1 to TRBJ1-1; 10 positions agree with TRBD1. DNA for the CDR3: TGCGCCAGCAGCTACGGACAGGGGGGAACTGAAGCTTTCTTT. Protein product: CASSYGQGGTEAFF.